This T cell receptor (beta chain) was recovered during a study of T cell responses to AZD1222 COVID-19 vaccine. Overall study results and limits: In the spike-specific TCR repertoire, nearly half reportedly target unmutated variant regions.

Germline CDR1 is MNHEY and CDR2 is SMNVEV (reference sequence). V gave up 6 bases and J gave up 2 bases; unmatched junction bases: 2. CDR3 length equals 14 residues. For this clone: Its specificity is unknown.

TCRdb's copy holds only in-frame clones and misses some; the assay was immunoSEQ multiplex PCR. The data hold 140,000 to 150,000 clones, with around 94% observed a single time. This sequence originates from an adult who had recovered from COVID-19. Sample: peripheral blood, taken after recovery from COVID-19. This chain joins TRBV27 and TRBJ2-5, with 11 positions matching TRBD1. CDR3 region: CASSRDRGQETQYF. CDR3 DNA: TGTGCCAGCAGCCGGGACAGGGGGCAAGAGACCCAGTACTTC.